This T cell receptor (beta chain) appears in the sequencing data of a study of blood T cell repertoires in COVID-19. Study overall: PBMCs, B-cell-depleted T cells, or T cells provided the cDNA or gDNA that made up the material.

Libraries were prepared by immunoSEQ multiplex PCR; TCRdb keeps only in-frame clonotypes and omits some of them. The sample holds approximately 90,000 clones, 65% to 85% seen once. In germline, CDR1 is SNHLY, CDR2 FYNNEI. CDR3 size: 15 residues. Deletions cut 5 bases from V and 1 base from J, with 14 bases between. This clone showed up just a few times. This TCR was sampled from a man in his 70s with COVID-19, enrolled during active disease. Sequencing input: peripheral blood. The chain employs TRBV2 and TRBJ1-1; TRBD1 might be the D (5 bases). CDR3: CASSLSDIPNTEAFF. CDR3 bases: TGTGCCAGCAGTTTGTCGGACATCCCGAACACTGAAGCTTTCTTT.